Listed here are 30 T cell receptor beta chains from one sample, sequenced in a study of blood T cell repertoires in COVID-19. Data came from immunoSEQ multiplex PCR; TCRdb stores just in-frame clones and leaves some out. The data show roughly 150,000 clones, with approximately 84% seen just once and approximately 2.6% held by the top ten. The sequencing sample was made of peripheral blood. All receptors come from a woman aged 80 or older with COVID-19, enrolled during active disease.

The chain recombines TRBV7-3 with TRBJ2-1; TRBD2 aligns across 10 bases. The V segment lost 4 bases and the J segment 6 bases; nucleotides outside the gene matches: 6. Germline CDR1 reads SGHTA; CDR2 reads FQGTGA. This CDR3 region has 15 residues. CDR3 residues: CASSSGLAVINEQFF. CDR3 DNA sequence: TGTGCCAGCAGCTCCGGACTAGCGGTTATCAATGAGCAGTTCTTC.

The genes are TRBV28 and TRBJ1-5, with D uncertain. Between the trimmed V and J ends, which lost 5 bases and 6 bases, there was a span of 17 bases. This CDR3 has 15 residues. Germline CDR1 and CDR2: MDHEN and SYDVKM. The CDR3 here is CASSPLRSSGQPQHF. The CDR3, as DNA: TGTGCCAGCAGTCCGCTACGGAGCTCGGGTCAGCCCCAGCATTTT.

This sequence joins TRBV2 and TRBJ2-7; TRBD1 aligns across 8 bases. Germline V CDR1 and CDR2: SNHLY, FYNNEI. Trimming removed 10 bases from V and 1 base from J; junction bases left unmatched: 6. CDR3 length: 13 residues. Here the CDR3 reads CATGQGTSYEQYF. In DNA form, the CDR3 reads TGTGCCACCGGACAGGGTACTTCCTACGAGCAGTACTTC.

To note about this clone: Additional DNA sequences in this sample encode the identical CDR3. The chain joins TRBV10-1 to TRBJ2-5; TRBD2 might be the D (6 bases). CDR1 WNHNN and CDR2 SYGVQD come from the germline V gene (reference sequence). Trimming removed 5 bases at V and 1 base at J, with 11 bases between. CDR3 length: 14 amino acids. The DNA for the CDR3 is TGCGCCAGCAGTTCTAGCGCTGGCCAAGAGACCCAGTACTTC. Protein: CASSSSAGQETQYF.

In this sample, this clone turned up once. The chain links TRBV6-5 to TRBJ1-2, with 11 bases matching TRBD1. The CDR3 covers 15 residues. V was clipped by 2 bases and J by 4 bases; unmatched bases: 3. Germline V gives CDR1 MNHEY, CDR2 SVGAGI. CDR3 sequence: CASSYRTGGIYGYTF. In nucleotides, the CDR3 is TGTGCCAGCAGTTACCGGACAGGGGGCATCTATGGCTACACCTTC.

The chain uses TRBV7-9 and TRBJ1-5, with D unresolved. CDR1 SEHNR and CDR2 FQNEAQ come from the germline V gene (reference sequence). Trimming stripped 5 bases from V and 2 bases from J, with 13 bases between. The CDR3 is 15 amino acids. Here the CDR3 reads CASSPLSGGNQPQHF. In nucleotides, the CDR3 is TGTGCCAGCAGCCCTCTTTCCGGGGGCAATCAGCCCCAGCATTTT.

CDR3 coding DNA: TGTGCCAGTATGGACAGGGTAAGTGAGCAGTTCTTC. Its translation is CASMDRVSEQFF. The chain is built from TRBV19 and TRBJ2-1, with 8 bases aligning to TRBD1. This CDR3 is built from 12 residues. Looked up from germline, CDR1 is LNHDA and CDR2 is SQIVND (reference sequence). Losses at the gene ends were 7 bases for V and 9 bases for J; bases not matched to a gene: 5.

The chain has TRBV6-1 and TRBJ1-5, with D perhaps matching TRBD1 (5 bases). V dropped 0 bases and J dropped 5 bases, with 11 bases sitting between them. This CDR3 comprises 15 residues. Germline CDR1 reads MNHNS; CDR2 reads SASEGT. The CDR3 reads CASSEAGRVYQPQHF. The CDR3 nucleotides read TGTGCCAGCAGTGAAGCGGGCAGGGTGTATCAGCCCCAGCATTTT.

In its sample, this clone was seen once. The V gene is TRBV6-6, the J gene TRBJ2-7; 7 positions match TRBD1. The CDR3 spans 15 residues. Germline loops: CDR1 MNHNY, CDR2 SVGAGI (reference sequence). The V and J ends lost 4 bases and 6 bases, in that order; junction bases with no gene match: 12. This CDR3 reads CASSFPRGGAGEQYF. Here the CDR3 DNA reads TGTGCCAGCAGTTTCCCTAGAGGGGGCGCCGGCGAGCAGTACTTC.

The chain carries TRBV5-1 and TRBJ2-2; D may be TRBD2 (6 bases). The CDR3 spans 16 residues. Trimming shortened V by 3 bases and J by 1 base, and 13 bases separated the two germline ends. Germline values: CDR1 SGHRS, CDR2 YFSETQ. This CDR3 reads CASSWGDFRNTGELFF. CDR3 coding DNA: TGCGCCAGCAGCTGGGGGGACTTCCGGAACACCGGGGAGCTGTTTTTT. Supplemented by reference TRBV5-1 and TRBJ2-2, the full variable domain reads KAGVTQTPRYLIKTRGQQVTLSCSPISGHRSVSWYQQTPGQGLQFLFEYFSETQRNKGNFPGRFSGRQFSNSRSEMNVSTLELGDSALYLCASSWGDFRNTGELFFGEGSRLTVL.

DNA of the CDR3: TGTGCCAGCAGTTTATCGCCAGGGATAAACTATGGCTACACCTTC. Amino acid sequence: CASSLSPGINYGYTF. V gene TRBV27 combines with J gene TRBJ1-2; the D gene is possibly TRBD1 (5 bases). Trimming took 0 bases from V and 2 from J, leaving 10 bases between them. Germline V gene sequence: CDR1 MNHEY, CDR2 SMNVEV (reference sequence). The CDR3 length is 15 residues.

This chain links TRBV7-6 with TRBJ2-5, with 9 bases identical to TRBD2. The CDR3 length is 18 residues. Germline assignment: CDR1 SGHVS and CDR2 FNYEAQ. After removal of 5 bases from V and 4 bases from J, the junction contained 17 bases not matched to a gene. The CDR3 spells CASSQKGGSGRYLETQYF. In DNA, the CDR3 is TGTGCCAGCAGCCAAAAGGGTGGTAGCGGGAGATATCTAGAGACCCAGTACTTC. The full variable domain, with the rest looked up from reference TRBV7-6 and TRBJ2-5, is GAGVSQSPRYKVTKRGQDVALRCDPISGHVSLYWYRQALGQGPEFLTYFNYEAQQDKSGLPNDRFSAERPEGSISTLTIQRTEQRDSAMYRCASSQKGGSGRYLETQYFGPGTRLLVL.

The V and J genes are TRBV7-3 and TRBJ1-5; D call uncertain. The germline gives CDR1 SGHTA, CDR2 FQGTGA. Between the trimmed V and J ends, which lost 4 bases and 4 bases, there was a span of 11 bases. The CDR3 runs 14 residues. This CDR3 is CASSYSGTNQPQHF. The CDR3 DNA reads as TGTGCCAGCAGCTACTCAGGAACGAATCAGCCCCAGCATTTT.

The J gene is TRBJ1-1, the V gene TRBV11-3; 8 nucleotides match TRBD1. The ends lost 8 bases at V and 4 bases at J; junction bases unmatched: 15. From germline, CDR1 is SGHNT and CDR2 YENEEA. This CDR3 region has 16 residues. The CDR3 nucleotides read TGTGCCAGCTCCACCGGACAGGGAAAGGGAGGCACTGAAGCTTTCTTT. It encodes CASSTGQGKGGTEAFF.

The chain recombines TRBV5-3 with TRBJ2-3; TRBD2 matches at 8 bases. TRBV5-3 is designated an ORF whose function remains uncertain. V shed 4 bases, J shed 0 bases, and the junction held 7 bases outside the gene matches. The CDR3 loop spans 16 amino acids. CDR3: CARSTLLAASTDTQYF. CDR3 bases: TGTGCCAGAAGCACACTACTAGCGGCTAGCACAGATACGCAGTATTTT.

V and J are TRBV7-2 and TRBJ2-3, with D perhaps TRBD2 (6 bases). The V and J ends lost 3 bases and 4 bases respectively, with 14 bases between them. This CDR3 comprises 15 residues. The germline gives CDR1 SGHTA, CDR2 FQGNSA. DNA of the CDR3: TGTGCCAGCAGCTTCAGTGGGGGGTGGGCAGATACGCAGTATTTT. Its translation: CASSFSGGWADTQYF.

V gene TRBV3-1 (or the pseudogene TRBV3-2) combines with J gene TRBJ1-1, with no clear D. This CDR3 region has 12 residues. Trimming left V 1 base short and J 11 bases short, with 11 bases between. Germline CDR1 and CDR2: LGHDT and YNNKEL (reference sequence). The CDR3 DNA reads TGTGCCAGCAGCCAAGTAGGTAGCGGGGCTTTCTTT. Protein sequence: CASSQVGSGAFF.

V gene TRBV2 combines with J gene TRBJ2-2; no clear D. V was shortened by 5 bases and J by 5 bases, with 3 bases between the two germline ends. The CDR3 loop spans 11 amino acids. CDR1 and CDR2 (germline): SNHLY, FYNNEI. The CDR3 nucleotides read TGTGCCAGCAGTACTACCGGGGAGCTGTTTTTT. It encodes CASSTTGELFF.

The chain carries TRBV6-8 and TRBJ2-4; D is undetermined. The CDR3 spans 19 residues. Germline values: CDR1 MNHGY, CDR2 SAAAGT. V gave up 5 bases and J gave up 0 bases, with 23 bases separating them. The CDR3 DNA reads TGTGCCAGCAGTACCCTTACCGGGTCATACCCCCTAGCCAAAAACATTCAGTACTTC. Its protein is CASSTLTGSYPLAKNIQYF.

This chain connects TRBV4-1 to TRBJ1-2, with 10 bases fitting TRBD1. Germline V gene lookup returns CDR1 MGHRA and CDR2 YSYEKL. This CDR3 is built from 15 residues. V was pared by 1 base and J by 6 bases, with 5 bases of the junction left unmatched. This CDR3 is CASSQAGTGDDGYTF. The CDR3 DNA follows: TGCGCCAGCAGCCAAGCCGGGACAGGGGATGATGGCTACACCTTC.

The V and J genes are TRBV27 and TRBJ1-2; D is possibly TRBD1 (6 bases). V lost 5 bases and J 2 bases, leaving 9 bases between the germline ends. CDR1 and CDR2 (germline): MNHEY, SMNVEV (reference sequence). CDR3 size: 13 residues. The DNA of the CDR3 is TGTGCCAGCAGTCTTGGACAGAACTATGGCTACACCTTC. Translation gives CASSLGQNYGYTF.

The V gene is TRBV18, the J gene TRBJ1-1; 10 nucleotides match TRBD1. Germline assignment: CDR1 KGHSH and CDR2 LQKENI. With 6 bases clipped from V and 7 bases from J, the junction kept 5 bases outside the gene matches. CDR3 length: 13 residues. The CDR3 loop is CASSPGQGFEAFF. The CDR3 DNA sequence: TGTGCCAGCTCGCCGGGACAGGGGTTTGAAGCTTTCTTT.

This clone is a singleton in its sample. V and J are TRBV5-1 and TRBJ2-1, with TRBD1 matching 7 bases. Germline-derived CDR1 and CDR2 are SGHRS and YFSETQ. The CDR3 runs 13 residues. Germline trimming cut 5 bases from V and 1 base from J; bases unmatched to any gene: 0. This chain's CDR3 is CASRQGSYNEQFF. CDR3 coding DNA: TGCGCCAGCAGACAGGGGTCCTACAATGAGCAGTTCTTC.

The chain has TRBV10-3 and TRBJ2-1; TRBD2 agrees at 7 bases. Per germline, CDR1 ENHRY and CDR2 SYGVKD. Trimming removed 3 bases from V and 0 bases from J; junction bases left unmatched: 2. This CDR3 has 15 amino acids. The CDR3 loop is CAISDLADSYNEQFF. CDR3 bases: TGTGCCATCAGTGATCTAGCGGACTCCTACAATGAGCAGTTCTTC.

This chain joins TRBV2 and TRBJ2-3; 9 nucleotides agree with TRBD1. CDR3 length: 14 residues. CDR1 is SNHLY and CDR2 is FYNNEI in the germline V gene. After removal of 4 bases from V and 2 bases from J, the junction contained 1 base not matched to a gene. Written as DNA, the CDR3 is TGTGCCAGCAGTGGGACAGGGGACACAGATACGCAGTATTTT. Translation: CASSGTGDTDTQYF.

The gene calls are TRBV7-9 and TRBJ1-1, with D possibly being TRBD1 (6 bases). Trimming removed 3 bases at V and 6 bases at J, with 11 bases between. CDR3 length equals 13 residues. Germline V gives CDR1 SEHNR, CDR2 FQNEAQ (reference sequence). CDR3: CASSLQGIPEAFF. CDR3 bases: TGTGCCAGCAGCTTGCAGGGGATCCCTGAAGCTTTCTTT.

This chain joins TRBV12-3 or TRBV12-4 and TRBJ1-2; tentatively, D is TRBD1 (5 bases). V gave up 5 bases and J gave up 1 base, with 8 bases separating them. CDR3 length equals 13 residues. CDR3 bases: TGTGCCAGCAGTGCGACAGTTAACTATGGCTACACCTTC. The encoded protein is CASSATVNYGYTF.

The count of this clone is one. This chain joins TRBV28 and TRBJ2-3; weak D call: TRBD1 (8 bases). CDR3 length: 14 residues. Per germline, CDR1 MDHEN and CDR2 SYDVKM. V gave up 6 bases and J gave up 6 bases, with 16 bases separating them. The CDR3 DNA follows: TGTGCCAGCAGGTTTGCGGGGGACAGGGATACGCAGTATTTT. This encodes CASRFAGDRDTQYF.

This chain connects TRBV21-1 to TRBJ1-3; the D call TRBD1 from the table was never checked on the DNA. TRBV21-1 is described as a pseudogene. The CDR3 totals 21 residues. CDR3 residues: CASSKARASGGVGISGNTIYF. Here the CDR3 DNA reads TGTGCCAGCAGCAAAGCGCGGGCGTCAGGGGGCGTGGGTATCTCTGGAAACACCATATATTTT.

The rearrangement uses TRBV30 and TRBJ1-2; D uncertain. The CDR3 has 13 amino acids. Germline V lookup: CDR1 GTSNPN, CDR2 SVGIG (reference sequence). Trimming removed 2 bases at V and 0 bases at J, with 7 bases between. The CDR3, as DNA: TGTGCCTGGAGTATCCACACTAACTATGGCTACACCTTC. This gives the protein CAWSIHTNYGYTF. Filled out from reference TRBV30 and TRBJ1-2, the complete variable domain reads SQTIHQWPATLVQPVGSPLSLECTVEGTSNPNLYWYRQAAGRGLQLLFYSVGIGQISSEVPQNLSASRPQDRQFILSSKKLLLSDSGFYLCAWSIHTNYGYTFGSGTRLTVV.